The clone carrying this T cell receptor beta chain was seen repeatedly, ten times or more. This specimen comes from a study of T cells in Graves' hyperthyroidism and ophthalmopathy. Amplified regions were TCR beta CDR3 sequences from RNA transcripts. HTBI primers were the set used in a first-round RT-PCR of the TCR CDR3. MiXCR, run by TCRdb on the multiplex PCR reads, gives a single entry per CDR3 protein. The sample has over 500,000 distinct CDR3 sequences, about 15% seen once. The V and J ends lost 0 bases and 4 bases, in that order; junction bases with no gene match: 5. This CDR3 comprises 16 residues. CDR1 is SNHLY and CDR2 is FYNNEI in the germline V gene.

The source is a woman between 40 and 50 years old with Graves' hyperthyroidism. The chain combines TRBV2 with TRBJ2-1; TRBD2 agrees at 8 bases. Specimen: blood. The CDR3 region has the DNA TGTGCCAGCAGTGAAGCTGAGACTAGCGCTTACAATGAGCAGTTCTTC. Translation gives CASSEAETSAYNEQFF.